These T cell receptor beta chains were read from a single sample in a study of T cell clonotyping in hematopoietic cell transplantation. Repertoires were generated with immunoSEQ multiplex PCR, while TCRdb's copy carries only in-frame clones and drops some. The sample holds more than 65,000 clones, about 94% seen once. Sequencing used peripheral blood mononuclear cells. The origin of the receptors is a man in his fifties or sixties in good health. Some clones in this sample may be carry-over from other donors' samples. The CDR3 runs from the conserved cysteine through the conserved F or W. The D gene is left open where the match is weak. Not all rows give a size; the values are once, few, many and, for expanded clones, a class.

size: .
V: TRBV5-1
J: TRBJ1-2
D: .
CDR3: CASSWAGLGYGYTF
DNA: TGCGCCAGCAGCTGGGCAGGGTTGGGCTATGGCTACACCTTC

size: .
V: TRBV4-2
J: TRBJ2-1
D: .
CDR3: CASSQGLGRNEQFF
DNA: TGTGCCAGCAGCCAAGGATTAGGACGAAATGAGCAGTTCTTC

size: .
V: TRBV10-2
J: TRBJ1-6
D: .
CDR3: CASRELSSYNSPLHF
DNA: TGCGCCAGCAGGGAGTTGAGCTCCTATAATTCACCCCTCCACTTT

size: once
V: TRBV11-2
J: TRBJ2-2
D: .
CDR3: CASRTWTSDGGELFF
DNA: TGTGCCAGCAGGACCTGGACGTCGGACGGCGGGGAGCTGTTTTTT

size: .
V: TRBV6-5
J: TRBJ1-5
D: .
CDR3: CASRGGEGGNQPQHF
DNA: TGTGCCAGCCGAGGGGGGGAGGGTGGCAATCAGCCCCAGCATTTT

size: few
V: TRBV9
J: TRBJ1-2
D: .
CDR3: CASSVDAGNLGGYTF
DNA: TGTGCCAGCAGCGTAGACGCGGGAAACCTAGGGGGCTACACCTTC

size: .
V: TRBV4-2
J: TRBJ1-2
D: .
CDR3: CASSQEETRGSFYGYTF
DNA: TGTGCCAGCAGCCAAGAAGAGACGCGGGGCTCCTTCTATGGCTACACCTTC

size: .
V: TRBV30
J: TRBJ2-3
D: .
CDR3: CASRSTGTYIDTQYF
DNA: TGTGCCTCGCGCTCAACCGGGACTTATATTGATACGCAGTATTTT

size: .
V: TRBV28
J: TRBJ1-1
D: .
CDR3: CASSFGGRTEAFF
DNA: TGTGCCAGCAGTTTCGGGGGTCGCACTGAAGCTTTCTTT

size: .
V: TRBV28
J: TRBJ1-4
D: TRBD1
CDR3: CASSMAAGTGSEKLFF
DNA: TGTGCCAGCAGCATGGCCGCTGGGACAGGGAGTGAAAAACTGTTTTTT

size: .
V: TRBV7-7
J: TRBJ2-5
D: TRBD2
CDR3: CASSPWTSGGETQYF
DNA: TGTGCTAGCAGCCCATGGACTAGCGGGGGAGAGACCCAGTACTTC

size: .
V: TRBV5-4
J: TRBJ2-7
D: .
CDR3: CASSLGPGSYEQYF
DNA: TGTGCCAGCAGCTTGGGGCCCGGCAGCTACGAGCAGTACTTC

size: .
V: TRBV5-6
J: TRBJ1-1
D: TRBD1
CDR3: CASSARDRGEAFF
DNA: TGTGCCAGCAGCGCCCGGGACAGGGGGGAAGCTTTCTTT

size: once
V: TRBV5-4
J: TRBJ1-1
D: .
CDR3: CASSSGETEAFF
DNA: TGTGCCAGCAGCTCCGGAGAGACTGAAGCTTTCTTT

size: .
V: TRBV10-3
J: TRBJ2-7
D: .
CDR3: CAISDEGVYEQYF
DNA: TGTGCCATCAGTGATGAAGGGGTTTACGAGCAGTACTTC

size: .
V: TRBV10-3
J: TRBJ2-7
D: .
CDR3: CAISDGEPSYEQYF
DNA: TGTGCCATCAGTGACGGGGAGCCCTCCTACGAGCAGTACTTC

size: .
V: TRBV6-5
J: TRBJ2-7
D: TRBD1
CDR3: CASSPTQGGLYEQYF
DNA: TGTGCCAGCAGTCCAACACAGGGGGGTCTGTACGAGCAGTACTTC

size: once
V: TRBV27
J: TRBJ1-5
D: TRBD1
CDR3: CASSHRGLTNQPQHF
DNA: TGTGCCAGCAGTCACAGGGGGTTGACCAATCAGCCCCAGCATTTT

size: once
V: TRBV25-1
J: TRBJ2-2
D: TRBD2
CDR3: CASSEPGGRENTGELFF
DNA: TGTGCCAGCAGTGAACCCGGCGGGAGGGAGAACACCGGGGAGCTGTTTTTT

size: .
V: TRBV4-2
J: TRBJ2-2
D: .
CDR3: CASSQDYGQPTLFF
DNA: TGTGCCAGCAGCCAAGATTACGGACAGCCGACCCTGTTTTTT

size: .
V: TRBV6-6
J: TRBJ2-3
D: .
CDR3: CASSLLRDTQYF
DNA: TGTGCCAGCAGCTTATTAAGAGATACGCAGTATTTT

size: once
V: TRBV6-5
J: TRBJ2-7
D: .
CDR3: CASSNNDKFEQYF
DNA: TGTGCCAGCAGTAATAATGACAAGTTCGAGCAGTACTTC

size: .
V: TRBV19
J: TRBJ2-1
D: .
CDR3: CASSIVVGSNEQFF
DNA: TGTGCCAGTAGTATTGTAGTCGGATCCAATGAGCAGTTCTTC

size: once
V: TRBV4-2
J: TRBJ1-2
D: TRBD1
CDR3: CASSQDPTGGSYGYTF
DNA: TGTGCCAGCAGCCAAGATCCAACAGGGGGCTCCTATGGCTACACCTTC

size: .
V: TRBV5-8
J: TRBJ2-2
D: .
CDR3: CASSFGLTRNTGELFF
DNA: TGTGCCAGCAGCTTCGGCCTTACCAGGAACACCGGGGAGCTGTTTTTT

size: once
V: TRBV6-6
J: TRBJ2-7
D: .
CDR3: CASKLELLYEQYF
DNA: TGTGCCAGCAAATTAGAACTCCTCTACGAGCAGTACTTC

size: once
V: TRBV27
J: TRBJ2-5
D: .
CDR3: CASSFKLGETQYF
DNA: TGTGCCAGCAGTTTTAAACTCGGGGAGACCCAGTACTTC

size: .
V: TRBV25-1
J: TRBJ1-2
D: .
CDR3: CASSRDFNYGYTF
DNA: TGTGCCAGCAGCCGGGACTTTAACTATGGCTACACCTTC

size: once
V: TRBV28
J: TRBJ2-5
D: .
CDR3: CASRALRGGQETQYF
DNA: TGTGCCAGCAGAGCTTTGAGAGGTGGCCAAGAGACCCAGTACTTC

size: .
V: TRBV2
J: TRBJ2-7
D: .
CDR3: CASSGTYEQYF
DNA: TGTGCCAGCAGCGGAACCTACGAGCAGTACTTC

size: .
V: TRBV6-6
J: TRBJ2-7
D: .
CDR3: CASSYSLFEGREQYF
DNA: TGTGCCAGCAGTTACTCCCTCTTCGAGGGGCGGGAGCAGTACTTC

size: .
V: TRBV5-4
J: TRBJ1-2
D: .
CDR3: CASSGDGNYGYTF
DNA: TGTGCCAGCAGCGGGGACGGTAACTATGGCTACACCTTC

size: .
V: TRBV11-2
J: TRBJ2-7
D: TRBD1
CDR3: CASSAGTGAYEQYF
DNA: TGTGCCAGCAGCGCGGGGACAGGGGCCTACGAGCAGTACTTC

size: few
V: TRBV6-5
J: TRBJ2-6
D: .
CDR3: CASSPVESGANVLTF
DNA: TGTGCCAGCAGCCCTGTAGAGAGTGGGGCCAACGTCCTGACTTTC

size: .
V: TRBV4-1
J: TRBJ1-3
D: .
CDR3: CASSQDGRSGNTIYF
DNA: TGCGCCAGCAGCCAAGACGGGCGATCTGGAAACACCATATATTTT

size: .
V: TRBV6-5
J: TRBJ2-2
D: TRBD2
CDR3: CASSRGLAGTGELFF
DNA: TGTGCCAGCAGCAGAGGACTAGCGGGGACCGGGGAGCTGTTTTTT

size: .
V: TRBV5-1
J: TRBJ1-1
D: .
CDR3: CASRNSRLNTEAFF
DNA: TGCGCCAGCAGGAACAGTCGATTGAACACTGAAGCTTTCTTT

size: .
V: TRBV9
J: TRBJ1-1
D: .
CDR3: CASSVDSGYVTEAFF
DNA: TGTGCCAGCAGCGTAGATTCGGGGTATGTCACTGAAGCTTTCTTT

size: .
V: TRBV19
J: TRBJ2-7
D: TRBD2
CDR3: CARVRDRPLAGSYEQYF
DNA: TGTGCCAGGGTCAGGGACAGGCCACTAGCGGGGTCCTACGAGCAGTACTTC

size: .
V: TRBV11-2
J: TRBJ1-1
D: TRBD1
CDR3: CASSLGIGGKNTEAFF
DNA: TGTGCCAGCAGCTTAGGTATAGGGGGCAAGAACACTGAAGCTTTCTTT

size: .
V: TRBV29-1
J: TRBJ2-5
D: .
CDR3: CSVGLGRETQYF
DNA: TGCAGCGTTGGATTAGGGAGGGAGACCCAGTACTTC

size: .
V: TRBV6-5
J: TRBJ1-2
D: .
CDR3: CASSYSQGSVRYGYTF
DNA: TGTGCCAGCAGTTACTCTCAGGGGTCCGTAAGATATGGCTACACCTTC

size: .
V: TRBV9
J: TRBJ1-1
D: .
CDR3: CASSVNILNTEAFF
DNA: TGTGCCAGCAGCGTAAACATTTTAAACACTGAAGCTTTCTTT

size: .
V: TRBV4-1
J: TRBJ2-1
D: .
CDR3: CASSHRSYNEQFF
DNA: TGCGCCAGCAGCCACCGGTCCTACAATGAGCAGTTCTTC

size: .
V: TRBV29-1
J: TRBJ2-7
D: TRBD2
CDR3: CSVGTSGRYEQYF
DNA: TGCAGCGTGGGGACTAGCGGGAGGTACGAGCAGTACTTC

size: .
V: TRBV2
J: TRBJ1-3
D: .
CDR3: CASSGRGGSGNTIYF
DNA: TGTGCCAGCAGTGGGAGGGGAGGCTCTGGAAACACCATATATTTT

size: .
V: TRBV11-3
J: TRBJ2-3
D: .
CDR3: CASSFSSLSTDTQYF
DNA: TGTGCCAGCAGCTTTTCCAGCCTTAGCACAGATACGCAGTATTTT

size: .
V: TRBV6-5
J: TRBJ2-5
D: .
CDR3: CASTHLGSRETQYF
DNA: TGTGCCAGCACCCACCTAGGGAGTCGAGAGACCCAGTACTTC

size: .
V: TRBV9
J: TRBJ2-3
D: .
CDR3: CASSVREGTVLDTQYF
DNA: TGTGCCAGCAGCGTACGAGAGGGGACCGTTCTAGATACGCAGTATTTT

size: .
V: TRBV25-1
J: TRBJ2-7
D: .
CDR3: CASSGADLGAYEQYF
DNA: TGTGCCAGCAGTGGGGCGGATCTCGGGGCCTACGAGCAGTACTTC

size: .
V: TRBV6-5
J: TRBJ1-6
D: .
CDR3: CASSYSAVYNSPLHF
DNA: TGTGCCAGCAGTTACTCAGCAGTCTATAATTCACCCCTCCACTTT

size: .
V: TRBV7-2
J: TRBJ1-5
D: .
CDR3: CASSLASLGKDNQPQHF
DNA: TGTGCCAGCAGCTTAGCCTCTCTGGGGAAGGACAATCAGCCCCAGCATTTT

size: .
V: TRBV28
J: TRBJ2-7
D: TRBD2
CDR3: CATAGGAYEQYF
DNA: TGTGCCACCGCGGGGGGAGCCTACGAGCAGTACTTC

size: .
V: TRBV7-2
J: TRBJ2-5
D: TRBD2
CDR3: CASSYSGGAQETQYF
DNA: TGTGCCAGCAGCTATAGCGGGGGGGCCCAAGAGACCCAGTACTTC

size: .
V: TRBV11-3
J: TRBJ2-3
D: .
CDR3: CASSLGGGNTDTQYF
DNA: TGTGCCAGCAGCTTAGGAGGGGGAAACACAGATACGCAGTATTTT

size: .
V: TRBV11-1
J: TRBJ2-2
D: TRBD2
CDR3: CASSPRLAGVAGELFF
DNA: TGTGCCAGCAGCCCCCGACTAGCGGGAGTGGCGGGGGAGCTGTTTTTT

size: .
V: TRBV7-3
J: TRBJ2-3
D: .
CDR3: CASSSKDEKDTQYF
DNA: TGTGCCAGCAGCTCGAAGGATGAGAAAGATACGCAGTATTTT

size: .
V: TRBV5-5
J: TRBJ2-7
D: .
CDR3: CASSIREIYEQYF
DNA: TGTGCCAGCAGCATCCGGGAAATCTACGAGCAGTACTTC

size: .
V: TRBV28
J: TRBJ1-2
D: TRBD1
CDR3: CASRYGTAPNYGYTF
DNA: TGTGCCAGCAGATACGGGACAGCCCCTAACTATGGCTACACCTTC

size: .
V: TRBV6-5
J: TRBJ2-4
D: TRBD2
CDR3: CASSYLAGGSRNIQYF
DNA: TGTGCCAGCAGTTACTTAGCGGGGGGCTCGAGAAACATTCAGTACTTC